The 14 T cell receptor beta chains below all came from one sample that was sequenced in a study of blood T cells in healthy people across ages. Combining a sample-barcoded 5' primer with a J-beta primer mix, a second PCR ran for 7 to 11 cycles. TCRdb itself ran the 5' RACE reads through MiXCR, one entry per CDR3 protein. The sample carries hundreds of thousands of distinct CDR3 sequences, 30% to 45% recorded once. Sequenced input: blood. These receptor sequences come from a man aged 18 to 30 in good health.

V is TRBV4-3 and J is TRBJ1-1; the D is unclear. The CDR3 runs to 14 residues. V was shortened by 0 bases and J by 8 bases, with 13 bases between the two germline ends. Germline CDR1 reads LGHNA; CDR2 reads YSLEER. The CDR3 coding sequence is TGCGCCAGCAGCCAAGAGGGCGGTGACGCAGAAGCTTTCTTT. Translating it yields CASSQEGGDAEAFF.

The chain carries TRBV19 and TRBJ2-2, with D hard to call. Trimming stripped 6 bases from V and 6 bases from J, with 14 bases between. Germline V CDR1 and CDR2: LNHDA, SQIVND (reference sequence). The CDR3 spans 14 residues. The CDR3 nucleotides read TGTGCCAGTAGCATTTCGACCGGGCCCGGGGAGCTGTTTTTT. This translates into CASSISTGPGELFF.

The V call is TRBV4-1, the J call TRBJ2-1; a weak D match, TRBD2 (6 bases). The CDR3 runs 15 residues. Germline V gene sequence: CDR1 MGHRA, CDR2 YSYEKL. Trimming shortened V by 3 bases and J by 4 bases, and 13 bases separated the two germline ends. CDR3 protein: CASSQTRELYNEQFF. Written as DNA, the CDR3 is TGCGCCAGCAGCCAGACTAGAGAGTTATACAATGAGCAGTTCTTC.

Here the CDR3 reads CASSLGSGVGNQPQHF. The CDR3 DNA reads TGTGCCAGCAGCTTAGGCTCAGGGGTAGGGAATCAGCCCCAGCATTTT. The chain joins TRBV7-9 to TRBJ1-5; TRBD1 is a possible D gene (6 bases). V was clipped by 1 base and J by 4 bases, with 14 bases between them. This CDR3 has 16 residues. The germline gives CDR1 SEHNR, CDR2 FQNEAQ (reference sequence).

This clonotype was counted once. V is TRBV4-2 and J is TRBJ2-7; 7 positions agree with TRBD1. The end of the DNA is better explained by TRBJ2-5, so the J call may be wrong. CDR1 LGHNA and CDR2 YNFKEQ come from the germline V gene. This CDR3 spans 14 amino acids. The CDR3 region has the DNA TGTGCCAGCAGCCATCCAGACAGGGCAGAGACCCAGTACTTC. Its translation is CASSHPDRAETQYF.

The rearrangement links TRBV3-1 to TRBJ1-1; no clear D. CDR3 length: 13 amino acids. Trimming took off 0 bases at V and 13 bases at J, with 15 bases between the two ends. Germline V lookup: CDR1 LGHDT, CDR2 YNNKEL (reference sequence). CDR3 nucleotides: TGTGCCAGCAGCCAAGATCTAAGAGGGAAAGTTTTCTTT. It codes for CASSQDLRGKVFF.

This clonotype appeared many times. This chain joins TRBV12-3 or TRBV12-4 and TRBJ1-4, with TRBD1 as a possible D gene (5 bases). CDR3 length: 13 residues. Trimming pared 1 base from V and 9 bases from J, leaving 9 bases between. The CDR3 reads CASSLDRGQKLFF. The CDR3 nucleotides are TGTGCCAGCAGTTTAGATCGGGGCCAAAAACTGTTTTTT.

This clonotype was observed a handful of times. The CDR3 protein is CSAIPSGQSSPLHF. The CDR3 DNA reads TGCAGTGCTATTCCCTCGGGACAGTCTTCACCCCTCCACTTT. This rearrangement joins TRBV20-1 to TRBJ1-6, with 7 bases matching TRBD1. CDR1 and CDR2 from the germline V gene are DFQATT and SNEGSKA (reference sequence). The length of the CDR3 is 14 residues. J was trimmed by 9 bases and V by 4 bases; bases with no gene match: 9.

This clonotype was counted only a few times. The V call is TRBV5-1, the J call TRBJ2-1; D might be TRBD2 (5 bases). The CDR3 is made up of 15 amino acids. V lost 0 bases and J 0 bases, leaving 7 bases between the germline ends. Germline values: CDR1 SGHRS, CDR2 YFSETQ. The CDR3 nucleotides are TGCGCCAGCAGCTTGGCGGGAAACTCCTACAATGAGCAGTTCTTC. Its translation is CASSLAGNSYNEQFF. The variable domain in full, with the rest retrieved from reference TRBV5-1 and TRBJ2-1, is KAGVTQTPRYLIKTRGQQVTLSCSPISGHRSVSWYQQTPGQGLQFLFEYFSETQRNKGNFPGRFSGRQFSNSRSEMNVSTLELGDSALYLCASSLAGNSYNEQFFGPGTRLTVL.

A remark on this clonotype: This sequence may be a read error, since a much larger clone differs from it by one base. The chain couples TRBV27 to TRBJ2-3; D remains unclear. The germline V gene encodes CDR1 MNHEY and CDR2 SMNVEV (reference sequence). The CDR3 contains 12 residues. For the CDR3, the DNA is TGTGCCGGCAGTGACAACGCAGATACGCAGTATTTT. This encodes CAGSDNADTQYF.

This clonotype was found a few times. The rearrangement links TRBV5-1 to TRBJ2-3; 7 bases are a match to TRBD1. CDR1 and CDR2 from the germline V gene are SGHRS and YFSETQ. The CDR3 totals 14 residues. V lost 3 bases, J lost 2 bases, and 3 bases stayed unmatched. The CDR3 spells CASSYGQVTDTQYF. CDR3 coding DNA: TGCGCCAGCAGCTACGGACAGGTCACAGATACGCAGTATTTT. Combining the CDR3 with reference TRBV5-1 and TRBJ2-3 gives the whole variable domain KAGVTQTPRYLIKTRGQQVTLSCSPISGHRSVSWYQQTPGQGLQFLFEYFSETQRNKGNFPGRFSGRQFSNSRSEMNVSTLELGDSALYLCASSYGQVTDTQYFGPGTRLTVL.

This clonotype was found a few times. The genes are TRBV6-6 and TRBJ1-2, with D uncertain. Germline V CDR1 and CDR2: MNHNY, SVGAGI (reference sequence). Trimming cost V 0 bases and J 8 bases, with 13 bases left between them. The CDR3 loop spans 14 amino acids. The CDR3 DNA is TGTGCCAGCAGTTACTCTTTGGCGCTCGGGGGCTACACCTTC. Its protein product is CASSYSLALGGYTF.

This clonotype has a handful of counts. The chain links TRBV27 to TRBJ2-1, with D tentatively TRBD2 (7 bases). The CDR3 is 16 amino acids. V was clipped by 0 bases and J by 4 bases, with 13 bases between them. CDR1 is MNHEY and CDR2 is SMNVEV in the germline V gene (reference sequence). The DNA for the CDR3 is TGTGCCAGCAGTTTATCGATGGGGGGGGCGTACAATGAGCAGTTCTTC. As protein: CASSLSMGGAYNEQFF.

The sample holds a few counts of this clonotype. The CDR3 sequence: CASSYPRSSGGSSYNEQFF. In DNA form, the CDR3 reads TGTGCCAGCAGTTACCCCCGGAGTAGCGGGGGAAGCTCCTACAATGAGCAGTTCTTC. This rearrangement joins TRBV6-2 or TRBV6-3 to TRBJ2-1, with 9 bases lining up with TRBD2. After removal of 2 bases from V and 0 bases from J, the junction contained 11 bases not matched to a gene. The CDR3 sequence is 19 residues long. Germline assignment: CDR1 MNHEY and CDR2 SVGEGT.